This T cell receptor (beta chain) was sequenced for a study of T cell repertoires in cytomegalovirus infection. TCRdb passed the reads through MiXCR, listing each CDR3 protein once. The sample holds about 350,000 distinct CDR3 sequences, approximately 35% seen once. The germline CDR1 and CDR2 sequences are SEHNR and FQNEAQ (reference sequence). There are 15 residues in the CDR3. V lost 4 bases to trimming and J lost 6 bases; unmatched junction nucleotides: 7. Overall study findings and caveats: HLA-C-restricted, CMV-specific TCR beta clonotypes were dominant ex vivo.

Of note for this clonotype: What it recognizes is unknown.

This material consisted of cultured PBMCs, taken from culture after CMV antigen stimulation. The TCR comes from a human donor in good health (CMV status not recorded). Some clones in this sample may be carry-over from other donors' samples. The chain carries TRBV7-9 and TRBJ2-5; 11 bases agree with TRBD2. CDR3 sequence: CASSSPGLAVQTQYF. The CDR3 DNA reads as TGTGCCAGCAGCTCGCCGGGACTAGCGGTGCAGACCCAGTACTTC.